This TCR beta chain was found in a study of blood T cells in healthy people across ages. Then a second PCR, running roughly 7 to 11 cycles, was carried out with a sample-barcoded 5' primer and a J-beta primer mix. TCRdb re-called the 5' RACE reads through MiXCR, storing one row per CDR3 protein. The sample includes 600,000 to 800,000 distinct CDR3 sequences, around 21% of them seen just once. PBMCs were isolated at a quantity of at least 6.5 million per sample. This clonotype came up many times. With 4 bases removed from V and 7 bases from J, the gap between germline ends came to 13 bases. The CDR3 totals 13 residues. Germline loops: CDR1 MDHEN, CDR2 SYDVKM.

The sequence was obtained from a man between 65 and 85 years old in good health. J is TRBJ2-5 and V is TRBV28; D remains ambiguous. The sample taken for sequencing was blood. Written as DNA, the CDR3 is TGTGCCAGCAGTTCCAGTTTTTTGGGGACCCAGTACTTC. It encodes CASSSSFLGTQYF.